Each of the 5 T cell receptor beta chains below was sequenced from the same sample in a study of cytomegalovirus exposure and HLA in healthy donors (dated by TCRdb to about 2017). Library construction relied on the immunoSEQ multiplex PCR assay. The source is immuneACCESS, and TCRdb retained only in-frame sequences with V and J called. Part of the clones is not carried over; for the studies checked, unresolved V genes explain less than half of this, and the remainder is unexplained. Counted in this sample were approximately 300,000 clones; more than 80% of them appeared once. The ten largest clones capture over 0.8% of the sample. Material for sequencing was PBMCs. These receptors all come from a woman between 18 and 29 years old in good health and CMV-seronegative.

The CDR3 here is CASSDPGTSGAPYEQYF. The CDR3 bases are TGTGCCAGCAGTGACCCCGGGACTAGCGGGGCCCCCTACGAGCAGTACTTC. The chain combines TRBV6-4 with TRBJ2-7, with TRBD2 identical over 13 bases. Germline CDR1 and CDR2: MRHNA and SNTAGT. V shed 2 bases, J shed 2 bases, and the junction held 6 bases outside the gene matches. The CDR3 runs 17 residues.

The chain links TRBV28 to TRBJ2-5; 8 bases fit TRBD2. V lost 3 bases and J lost 4; bases outside the gene matches: 4. Germline V lookup: CDR1 MDHEN, CDR2 SYDVKM. The CDR3 is 14 amino acids. The CDR3 reads CASSFWREAETQYF. The CDR3 DNA reads TGTGCCAGCAGTTTTTGGCGGGAGGCAGAGACCCAGTACTTC.

This clone was detected once. The CDR3 DNA reads as TGTGCCAGCAGCAACAAGGGGGTTGGCTACGAGCAGTACTTC. Protein: CASSNKGVGYEQYF. This chain links TRBV28 with TRBJ2-7, with D maybe TRBD1 (6 bases). Germline assignment: CDR1 MDHEN and CDR2 SYDVKM. This CDR3 has 14 residues. Trimming left V 6 bases short and J 3 bases short, with 15 bases between.

The chain uses TRBV2 and TRBJ2-7; the match to TRBD1 covers 7 bases. With 5 bases clipped from V and 1 base from J, the junction kept 11 bases outside the gene matches. Germline loops: CDR1 SNHLY, CDR2 FYNNEI. The CDR3 has 16 amino acids. CDR3 in amino acids: CASSSETGPRSYEQYF. DNA for the CDR3: TGTGCCAGCAGTTCCGAGACAGGGCCGAGATCCTACGAGCAGTACTTC.

This clone was detected only once. The rearrangement uses TRBV5-6 and TRBJ2-1; D may be TRBD2 (5 bases). Per germline, CDR1 SGHDT and CDR2 YYEEEE. The CDR3 length is 16 residues. Deletions cut 0 bases from V and 4 bases from J, with 14 bases between. CDR3 DNA sequence: TGTGCCAGCAGCTTGGTGTCGACGGACTTATACAATGAGCAGTTCTTC. This translates into CASSLVSTDLYNEQFF. Filled out from reference TRBV5-6 and TRBJ2-1, the complete variable domain reads DAGVTQSPTHLIKTRGQQVTLRCSPKSGHDTVSWYQQALGQGPQFIFQYYEEEERQRGNFPDRFSGHQFPNYSSELNVNALLLGDSALYLCASSLVSTDLYNEQFFGPGTRLTVL.